These 23 T cell receptor beta chains share one sample of origin, sequenced in a study of CD8+ T cells in alopecia areata. As the sequencing template, cDNA was produced by extracting RNA and reverse transcribing it. Assay used: immunoSEQ multiplex PCR; TCRdb lists only in-frame clones, some missing. The table lists 150,000 or so clones, 55% of them singletons, with approximately 4.3% in the top ten. The sample was CD4+ T cells sorted from blood. All receptors come from a human donor in good health.

The chain has TRBV2 and TRBJ1-4, with D unresolved. Trimming removed 7 bases at V and 8 bases at J, with 17 bases between. The CDR3 has 14 amino acids. Germline V gives CDR1 SNHLY, CDR2 FYNNEI. CDR3 sequence: CASMREVKGEKLFF. The CDR3 bases are TGTGCCAGCATGCGGGAGGTAAAGGGCGAAAAACTGTTTTTT.

V is TRBV7-2 and J is TRBJ2-6; weak D call: TRBD2 (6 bases). The V gene's germline CDR1 is SGHTA and CDR2 FQGNSA. The V end was cut by 6 bases, the J end by 0 bases, with 9 bases between. The CDR3 sequence is 15 residues long. DNA of the CDR3: TGTGCCAGCAGGATGACTAGCTCTGGGGCCAACGTCCTGACTTTC. Translating it yields CASRMTSSGANVLTF.

The table lists this clone with a few counts. The chain carries TRBV29-1 and TRBJ1-5, with D perhaps matching TRBD1 (5 bases). Looked up from germline, CDR1 is SQVTM and CDR2 is ANQGSEA. The CDR3 has 15 amino acids. The ends were cut back, 6 bases at V and 2 bases at J, with 17 bases in the middle. The DNA of the CDR3 is TGCAGCGTGACATTTGGCCAGGGCGGCAATCAGCCCCAGCATTTT. Translating it yields CSVTFGQGGNQPQHF.

This clone appeared a few times. This chain joins TRBV15 and TRBJ2-7; 11 nucleotides line up with TRBD1. V gave up 6 bases and J gave up 1 base; unmatched junction bases: 5. Germline CDR1 LNHNV, CDR2 YYDKDF (reference sequence). CDR3 length: 15 residues. For the CDR3, the DNA is TGTGCCACCAGTAACCGGGACAGGGGGTCCTACGAGCAGTACTTC. Residues: CATSNRDRGSYEQYF.

In this sample, this clone turned up a few times. The CDR3 here is CASSSSRASRLGDTQYF. The CDR3 DNA reads TGTGCCAGCAGCTCCAGTAGGGCTTCTAGACTGGGGGATACGCAGTATTTT. The V and J genes are TRBV7-9 and TRBJ2-3; D is unclear. Germline lookup yields CDR1 SEHNR and CDR2 FQNEAQ (reference sequence). Trimming removed 4 bases at V and 6 bases at J, with 23 bases between. The CDR3 spans 17 residues.

The rearrangement links TRBV7-2 to TRBJ1-1; D might be TRBD1 (6 bases). V shed 3 bases and J shed 4 bases, with 12 bases lying between them. Germline CDR1 reads SGHTA; CDR2 reads FQGNSA. The CDR3 has 14 amino acids. The CDR3 region is CASSFPTGGTEAFF. The CDR3 bases are TGTGCCAGCAGCTTCCCGACAGGCGGCACTGAAGCTTTCTTT.

This clone was counted a few times. CDR3 loop: CASSRTGDSTDTQYF. The CDR3 DNA is TGTGCCAGCAGTAGGACAGGGGATAGCACAGATACGCAGTATTTT. J is TRBJ2-3 and V is TRBV2, with 9 bases identical to TRBD1. The CDR3 is 15 residues long. Trimming cost V 5 bases and J 0 bases; bases outside gene matches: 3. Germline-derived CDR1 and CDR2 are SNHLY and FYNNEI.

The rearrangement links TRBV15 to TRBJ2-6; D remains unclear. Trimming left V 7 bases short and J 2 bases short, with 12 bases between. This CDR3 contains 15 residues. Germline loops: CDR1 LNHNV, CDR2 YYDKDF (reference sequence). DNA of the CDR3: TGTGCCACCACGAGGATGGTGGCTGGGGCCAACGTCCTGACTTTC. Its translation is CATTRMVAGANVLTF.

This clone has only a few counts. The CDR3 reads CASSLGLAAETQYF. The CDR3 DNA reads TGCGCCAGCAGTTTGGGACTAGCGGCGGAGACCCAGTACTTC. V usage is TRBV10-2 and J usage is TRBJ2-5; the match to TRBD2 covers 11 bases. The V gene end was trimmed by 5 bases and the J gene end by 5 bases; junction bases not matched to a gene: 4. The V gene's germline CDR1 is WSHSY and CDR2 SAAADI. The CDR3 is 14 residues long.

The genes are TRBV7-2 and TRBJ2-2; 9 nucleotides line up with TRBD2. Germline trimming cut 1 base from V and 7 bases from J; bases unmatched to any gene: 7. The germline V gene encodes CDR1 SGHTA and CDR2 FQGNSA. The CDR3 is made up of 16 amino acids. The CDR3 DNA reads TGTGCCAGCAGCTTAGGGGGACTAGCAGGGATCGGGGAGCTGTTTTTT. Protein product: CASSLGGLAGIGELFF.

The chain combines TRBV7-2 with TRBJ2-5; perhaps TRBD2 as D (6 bases). The V end lost 0 bases, the J end lost 9 bases, and 17 bases lay between the germline ends. The germline gives CDR1 SGHTA, CDR2 FQGNSA. This CDR3 has 15 residues. The CDR3 region has the DNA TGTGCCAGCAGCTTAGCGAGACAGCGGGTCGAGGCCCAGTACTTC. It yields the protein CASSLARQRVEAQYF.

The gene calls are TRBV11-2 and TRBJ1-5; no definite D call. V lost 1 base, J lost 8 bases, and 9 bases lay in between. The CDR3 extends over 13 amino acids. Germline CDR1 SGHAT, CDR2 FQNNGV. As DNA, the CDR3 is TGTGCCAGCAGCTTAGTTCTTCAGGAGCCCCAGCATTTT. Translation: CASSLVLQEPQHF.

The chain combines TRBV29-1 with TRBJ2-3, with 12 bases lining up with TRBD2. J lost 4 bases, V lost 7 bases, and 3 bases had no gene match. This CDR3 spans 13 amino acids. Germline V gene data show CDR1 as SQVTM and CDR2 as ANQGSEA. The CDR3 nucleotides read TGCAGCGAACTAGCGGGAGGCCCAGATACGCAGTATTTT. Residues: CSELAGGPDTQYF.

The chain is built from TRBV27 and TRBJ2-3, with no clear D. Germline assignment: CDR1 MNHEY and CDR2 SMNVEV (reference sequence). V gave up 5 bases and J gave up 0 bases, with 9 bases separating them. The CDR3 consists of 14 residues. The CDR3 loop reads CASSPPASTDTQYF. Written as DNA, the CDR3 is TGTGCCAGCAGTCCCCCTGCTAGCACAGATACGCAGTATTTT.

The chain recombines TRBV5-1 with TRBJ2-7; TRBD2 might be the D (6 bases). The CDR3 covers 14 residues. Trimming stripped 0 bases from V and 3 bases from J, with 10 bases between. Germline V lookup: CDR1 SGHRS, CDR2 YFSETQ. CDR3 sequence reads: CASSLAPSVYEQYF. The CDR3, as DNA: TGCGCCAGCAGCTTGGCCCCTAGCGTCTACGAGCAGTACTTC.

This clone was seen a handful of times. The rearrangement links TRBV5-6 to TRBJ2-7; TRBD1 matches at 10 bases. This CDR3 region has 14 residues. J gave up 3 bases and V 3 bases, and 3 bases lay outside the gene matches. CDR1 and CDR2 (germline): SGHDT, YYEEEE. As DNA, the CDR3 is TGTGCCAGCAGCTACCGGACAGGGGGCTACGAGCAGTACTTC. Its protein is CASSYRTGGYEQYF.

This clone turned up a few times. The sample holds other DNA sequences that translate to the same CDR3. The J gene is TRBJ2-7, the V gene TRBV29-1; 7 positions agree with TRBD2. The length of the CDR3 is 11 residues. V shed 6 bases and J 2 bases; nucleotides not matched to a gene: 1. CDR1 and CDR2 from the germline V gene are SQVTM and ANQGSEA. CDR3 region: CSVRGTYEQYF. The CDR3 coding sequence is TGCAGCGTGCGGGGGACCTACGAGCAGTACTTC.

This clone was seen repeatedly, ten times or more. The rearrangement links TRBV5-4 to TRBJ2-1; 13 positions agree with TRBD2. V lost 3 bases and J lost 9; bases outside the gene matches: 3. The CDR3 has 14 residues. Germline V gene sequence: CDR1 SGHNT, CDR2 YYREEE (reference sequence). The CDR3 DNA sequence: TGTGCCAGCAGCTCGGGACTAGCGGGAATTGAGCAGTTCTTC. Amino acid sequence: CASSSGLAGIEQFF.

The chain is built from TRBV4-1 and TRBJ2-5; D gene ambiguous. Germline values: CDR1 MGHRA, CDR2 YSYEKL. Trimming pared 6 bases from V and 5 bases from J, leaving 16 bases between. CDR3 length: 14 amino acids. CDR3 sequence reads: CASRSLGFGETQYF. The CDR3 DNA follows: TGCGCCAGCAGGTCCCTTGGATTCGGGGAGACCCAGTACTTC.

In its sample, this clone was seen a few times. This chain joins TRBV7-9 and TRBJ2-5; maybe TRBD2 (6 bases). The CDR3 is made up of 12 amino acids. V gave up 11 bases and J gave up 5 bases, with 15 bases separating them. Germline V lookup: CDR1 SEHNR, CDR2 FQNEAQ (reference sequence). The CDR3 DNA reads TGTGCCGGAGCACTAGCCTCCGAGACCCAGTACTTC. Translating it yields CAGALASETQYF.

This clone was seen more than once but under ten times. V is TRBV19 and J is TRBJ2-1, with D possibly matching TRBD1 (6 bases). This CDR3 comprises 15 residues. Germline lookup yields CDR1 LNHDA and CDR2 SQIVND (reference sequence). The germline V and J ends were trimmed by 6 bases and 0 bases, with 12 bases remaining between them. CDR3 protein: CASRGDRSSYNEQFF. CDR3 in DNA: TGTGCCAGTAGGGGAGACAGGAGCTCCTACAATGAGCAGTTCTTC.

V is TRBV6-5 and J is TRBJ2-4; TRBD2 is a possible D gene (5 bases). This CDR3 is built from 12 residues. The V end lost 9 bases, the J end lost 7 bases, and 13 bases lay between the germline ends. In germline, CDR1 is MNHEY, CDR2 SVGAGI. The CDR3 DNA is TGTGCCAGTGGGAGTGTAGGTAACATTCAGTACTTC. It codes for CASGSVGNIQYF.

In this sample, this clone turned up a few times. This rearrangement joins TRBV28 to TRBJ2-5, with 10 bases fitting TRBD2. CDR1 and CDR2 (germline): MDHEN, SYDVKM. With 6 bases clipped from V and 4 bases from J, the junction kept 5 bases outside the gene matches. The CDR3 runs 14 residues. The CDR3 nucleotides are TGTGCCAGCAGAAAGCGGGAGGGCCGAGAGACCCAGTACTTC. This codes for CASRKREGRETQYF.